This entry features one TCR beta chain sequence. The data were obtained in a study of blood T cell repertoires in COVID-19. About the study: Samples taken during acute and convalescent COVID-19 were collected in the United States, Italy and Spain.

Authors' methods: Nucleated cell counts were estimated from reference gene primer amplification. Generated by immunoSEQ multiplex PCR, the TCRdb table keeps only in-frame clones and is missing some. The DNA was the basis for D and trimming; V, J and clone size are from that table. The sample yields tens of thousands of clones, 89% seen once. This CDR3 spans 13 amino acids. CDR1 SQVTM and CDR2 ANQGSEA come from the germline V gene. The ends were cut back, 7 bases at V and 2 bases at J, with 15 bases in the middle. The sequenced sample consisted of peripheral blood. The chain joins TRBV29-1 to TRBJ2-7; weak D call: TRBD2 (6 bases). The receptor comes from a woman aged 45 to 65 with active COVID-19. Written as DNA, the CDR3 is TGCAGCGCCTGGGACTTCGGCCCCTACGAGCAGTACTTC. The encoded protein is CSAWDFGPYEQYF.